A single sample gave rise to the 6 T cell receptor beta chains below, sequenced in a study of blood T cell repertoires in COVID-19. Libraries were prepared by immunoSEQ multiplex PCR; TCRdb keeps only in-frame clonotypes and omits some of them. This table has fewer than 85,000 clones, about 85% appearing once. The sequencing input was peripheral blood. The origin of the receptors is an older man with acute or convalescent COVID-19.

About this clone: This same CDR3 is encoded by further DNA sequences in the sample. V is TRBV11-1 and J is TRBJ2-7, with D unresolved. V was clipped by 1 base and J by 4 bases, with 17 bases between them. Germline V gene sequence: CDR1 SGHAT, CDR2 FQDESV (reference sequence). The CDR3 runs to 16 residues. In nucleotides, the CDR3 is TGTGCCAGCAGCTTAGGAGGATCCACAAACACATACGAGCAGTACTTC. Protein product: CASSLGGSTNTYEQYF.

V is TRBV5-1 and J is TRBJ2-5, with D perhaps matching TRBD2 (5 bases). Germline V gene lookup returns CDR1 SGHRS and CDR2 YFSETQ. V lost 0 bases, J lost 1 base, and 10 bases lay in between. This CDR3 is 15 amino acids long. The DNA of the CDR3 is TGCGCCAGCAGCTTGGTAGAGGCGGGCCAAGAGACCCAGTACTTC. This gives the protein CASSLVEAGQETQYF.

The CDR3 DNA is TGTGCCAGCAGGGGGCAGAACCAAGAGACCCAGTACTTC. It specifies CASRGQNQETQYF. V gene TRBV6-5 combines with J gene TRBJ2-5; tentatively, D is TRBD1 (5 bases). CDR3 length: 13 amino acids. The V end was cut by 6 bases, the J end by 0 bases, with 8 bases between. Germline loops: CDR1 MNHEY, CDR2 SVGAGI.

This chain connects TRBV6-5 to TRBJ1-6; a possible D gene is TRBD1 (5 bases). The germline CDR1 and CDR2 sequences are MNHEY and SVGAGI. This CDR3 region has 14 residues. V lost 6 bases and J 10 bases, leaving 16 bases between the germline ends. CDR3 sequence (DNA): TGTGCCAGCAGGATACCGGGACTTTTCTCACCCCTCCACTTT. The encoded protein is CASRIPGLFSPLHF.

V and J are TRBV27 and TRBJ2-1, with 7 bases that match TRBD1. With 6 bases clipped from V and 3 bases from J, the junction kept 14 bases outside the gene matches. The CDR3 covers 17 residues. Germline-derived CDR1 and CDR2 are MNHEY and SMNVEV (reference sequence). For the CDR3, the DNA is TGTGCCAGCAGGGGGAGACAGGGCTCCTTACTCTACAATGAGCAGTTCTTC. Encoded protein: CASRGRQGSLLYNEQFF.

This rearrangement joins TRBV7-2 to TRBJ1-6, with 8 bases aligning to TRBD1. CDR1 SGHTA and CDR2 FQGNSA come from the germline V gene. The CDR3 loop spans 15 amino acids. V lost 4 bases to trimming and J lost 7 bases; unmatched junction nucleotides: 6. The CDR3, as DNA: TGTGCCAGCAGCTCAGGGACAGGTCTAAATTCACCCCTCCACTTT. This translates into CASSSGTGLNSPLHF.